This T cell receptor beta chain originates from a study of blood T cell repertoires in COVID-19. Assay used: immunoSEQ multiplex PCR; TCRdb lists only in-frame clones, some missing. This sample carries roughly 250,000 clones, around 90% of them seen once, and the ten largest clones take 2% to 3%. From germline, CDR1 is MGHRA and CDR2 YSYEKL. Trimming took 0 bases from V and 7 from J, leaving 19 bases between them. The CDR3 runs 17 residues. This clonotype originated in a woman aged 25 to 39 with acute COVID-19. Sequencing was done on a sample of PBMCs or T cells enriched from blood (not recorded which). The rearrangement links TRBV4-1 to TRBJ2-1, with D perhaps TRBD2 (5 bases). The CDR3 coding sequence is TGCGCCAGCAGCCAAGATCTCCTGGGCCGTTCGGGGAATGAGCAGTTCTTC. This encodes CASSQDLLGRSGNEQFF.